This TCR beta chain was sequenced during a study of shared clonotypes between healthy human individuals. Overall study context: Sampling drew on donors who were two women and a few men aged 18 to 49. Three plates each covered CD4 naive and memory; CD8 naive two, CD8 memory one.

General study results and limits: Naive subsets typically showed greater estimated richness than memory subsets.

Those who donated, Caucasian adults without exception, all lived in Nashville, Tennessee. Produced via immunoSEQ multiplex PCR; TCRdb's table is partial and in-frame only. The sample has about 1.1 million clones; roughly 80% are singletons. V was cut by 0 bases and J by 8 bases, with 12 bases left in between. CDR3 length: 14 residues. The germline V gene encodes CDR1 SGDLS and CDR2 YYNGEE. Concerning this clone itself: Antigen specificity is unknown.

The chain has TRBV9 and TRBJ2-1; D tentatively fits TRBD1 or TRBD2 (5 bases each). The origin of this receptor is a man younger than 35 in good health. Some clones in this sample may be carry-over from other donors' samples. The sample taken for sequencing was memory CD4+ T cells from PBMCs. Subset denoted: CD45RA-negative fraction. The CDR3 region has the DNA TGTGCCAGCAGCGTAGCCCCCCGGGGCGATGAGCAGTTCTTC. Translating it yields CASSVAPRGDEQFF. Drawing the rest from reference TRBV9 and TRBJ2-1, the complete variable domain is DSGVTQTPKHLITATGQRVTLRCSPRSGDLSVYWYQQSLDQGLQFLIQYYNGEERAKGNILERFSAQQFPDLHSELNLSSLELGDSALYFCASSVAPRGDEQFFGPGTRLTVL.